Below are 15 T cell receptor beta chains sequenced from a single sample in a study of cytomegalovirus exposure and HLA in healthy donors. This PCR relied on a set of 60 Vbeta primers and 13 Jbeta primers. Clones were sequenced by immunoSEQ multiplex PCR, and TCRdb holds only the in-frame ones, with some missing. The sample holds over 200,000 clones; about 84% are singletons and the top ten take around 1.4%. Sequencing input: PBMCs. The receptors were gathered from a human donor in good health.

This chain uses TRBV5-1 with TRBJ2-7; TRBD2 agrees at 11 bases. The germline gives CDR1 SGHRS, CDR2 YFSETQ. V trimming: 0 bases; J trimming: 1 base; junction bases outside the gene matches: 9. This CDR3 region has 18 residues. CDR3 in amino acids: CASSLVPRPSGRSYEQYF. The CDR3 DNA sequence: TGCGCCAGCAGCTTGGTACCCCGTCCTAGCGGGAGGTCCTACGAGCAGTACTTC.

A word on this clone: Its ends do not fully match the called genes, so a read error is possible. The CDR3 sequence: CASSSQGYGQYF. The CDR3 bases are TGTGCCAGCAGTTCTCAGGGGTACGGGCAGTACTTC. The J gene is TRBJ2-7, the V gene TRBV28; weak D call: TRBD1 (6 bases). The CDR3 runs to 12 residues. From germline, CDR1 is MDHEN and CDR2 SYDVKM.

This clone has a single count. The chain links TRBV27 to TRBJ2-7, with D maybe TRBD2 (6 bases). CDR1 is MNHEY and CDR2 is SMNVEV in the germline V gene (reference sequence). The CDR3 runs 13 residues. Trimming took off 6 bases at V and 6 bases at J, with 15 bases between the two ends. The CDR3 protein is CASRLEGGLEQYF. In DNA, the CDR3 is TGTGCCAGCAGATTGGAGGGAGGCCTCGAGCAGTACTTC.

This rearrangement joins TRBV19 to TRBJ2-4; TRBD2 matches at 11 bases. Germline CDR1 reads LNHDA; CDR2 reads SQIVND (reference sequence). This CDR3 spans 17 amino acids. The trim removed 5 bases at V and 2 bases at J, leaving 8 bases unmatched. The CDR3 DNA reads as TGTGCCAGTAGTGTCCAGGGGACTAGCGGACCCAAAAACATTCAGTACTTC. The encoded protein is CASSVQGTSGPKNIQYF.

The chain has TRBV6-1 and TRBJ2-5, with D possibly being TRBD1 (6 bases). Matching the DNA end better, TRBJ2-7 makes the J call doubtful. Germline V gene lookup returns CDR1 MNHNS and CDR2 SASEGT. The CDR3 sequence is 14 residues long. CDR3 protein: CASREQGSSYEQYF. The CDR3, as DNA: TGTGCCAGCAGGGAGCAGGGGAGCTCCTACGAGCAGTACTTC.

The genes are TRBV2 and TRBJ2-1, with TRBD2 matching over 8 bases. This CDR3 has 18 amino acids. With 0 bases clipped from V and 7 bases from J, the junction kept 14 bases outside the gene matches. Germline CDR1 reads SNHLY; CDR2 reads FYNNEI. The CDR3 DNA sequence: TGTGCCAGCAGTGAAGCGACGGACCCAGCGGGAGTTAAGAATGAGCAGTTCTTC. Residues: CASSEATDPAGVKNEQFF. Combining the CDR3 with reference TRBV2 and TRBJ2-1 gives the whole variable domain EPEVTQTPSHQVTQMGQEVILRCVPISNHLYFYWYRQILGQKVEFLVSFYNNEISEKSEIFDDQFSVERPDGSNFTLKIRSTKLEDSAMYFCASSEATDPAGVKNEQFFGPGTRLTVL.

V usage is TRBV10-1 and J usage is TRBJ2-1, with 13 bases identical to TRBD2. Germline loops: CDR1 WNHNN, CDR2 SYGVQD (reference sequence). V lost 0 bases, J lost 9 bases, and 5 bases stayed unmatched. The CDR3 consists of 16 residues. In nucleotides, the CDR3 is TGCGCCAGCAGTGAGTCAGGACTAGCGGGAGCGGTTGAGCAGTTCTTC. Amino acid sequence: CASSESGLAGAVEQFF.

The genes are TRBV9 and TRBJ2-1; D perhaps matches TRBD2 (5 bases). V was clipped by 4 bases and J by 7 bases, with 15 bases between them. The CDR3 has 14 residues. Germline CDR1 and CDR2: SGDLS and YYNGEE. The CDR3 reads CASSIPGPGNEQFF. The CDR3, as DNA: TGTGCCAGCAGCATCCCCGGGCCGGGAAATGAGCAGTTCTTC.

The chain couples TRBV10-3 to TRBJ2-3, with TRBD2 identical over 7 bases. V shed 11 bases, J shed 4 bases, and the junction held 6 bases outside the gene matches. Looked up from germline, CDR1 is ENHRY and CDR2 is SYGVKD. The CDR3 runs 12 residues. CDR3 amino acids: CAVAGVPDTQYF. The CDR3 bases are TGTGCCGTCGCGGGAGTCCCAGATACGCAGTATTTT.

The rearrangement uses TRBV2 and TRBJ2-5, with D perhaps TRBD2 (7 bases). Germline V gene sequence: CDR1 SNHLY, CDR2 FYNNEI. The CDR3 is 12 residues long. The chain's CDR3 is CGGGGNEETQYF. The CDR3 coding sequence is TGTGGGGGGGGCGGGAATGAAGAGACCCAGTACTTC.

The chain couples TRBV5-8 to TRBJ2-7, with 11 positions matching TRBD2. Germline CDR1 SGHTS, CDR2 YDEGEE. V was pared by 5 bases and J by 6 bases, with 13 bases of the junction left unmatched. This CDR3 spans 16 amino acids. The CDR3 region is CASSYRASGRIREQYF. The DNA of the CDR3 is TGTGCCAGCAGTTATCGGGCTAGCGGGAGGATCCGCGAGCAGTACTTC. Looking up the rest from reference TRBV5-8 and TRBJ2-7 gives the full variable domain: EAGVTQSPTHLIKTRGQQATLRCSPISGHTSVYWYQQALGLGLQFLLWYDEGEERNRGNFPPRFSGRQFPNYSSELNVNALELEDSALYLCASSYRASGRIREQYFGPGTRLTVT.

V and J are TRBV9 and TRBJ1-1; D remains unclear. The CDR3 runs to 17 residues. Looked up from germline, CDR1 is SGDLS and CDR2 is YYNGEE. V was pared by 1 base and J by 0 bases, with 16 bases between. The CDR3 DNA reads TGTGCCAGCAGCGTAAGGTACACCCCGGGATTGAACACTGAAGCTTTCTTT. Translating it yields CASSVRYTPGLNTEAFF.

The chain uses TRBV11-3 and TRBJ2-1, with TRBD2 identical over 10 bases. J lost 7 bases, V lost 7 bases, and 22 bases had no gene match. The CDR3 has 19 residues. Germline V gene sequence: CDR1 SGHNT, CDR2 YENEEA. The CDR3 DNA reads as TGTGCCAGCACTATCCCCCTCTTCTCAGCGGGAGGGCCGGGAAATGAGCAGTTCTTC. Its protein product is CASTIPLFSAGGPGNEQFF. Complete variable domain (other parts from reference TRBV11-3 and TRBJ2-1): EAGVVQSPRYKIIEKKQPVAFWCNPISGHNTLYWYLQNLGQGPELLIRYENEEAVDDSQLPKDRFSAERLKGVDSTLKIQPAELGDSAVYLCASTIPLFSAGGPGNEQFFGPGTRLTVL.

This chain uses TRBV18 with TRBJ1-1; tentative D call: TRBD1 (6 bases). Trimming left V 6 bases short and J 0 bases short, with 14 bases between. Germline V CDR1 and CDR2: KGHSH, LQKENI. The CDR3 sequence is 15 residues long. The CDR3 reads CASSPRQEMNTEAFF. DNA for the CDR3: TGTGCCAGCTCTCCTCGACAGGAGATGAACACTGAAGCTTTCTTT.

J is TRBJ2-4 and V is TRBV4-1; 15 bases match TRBD2. The CDR3 loop spans 18 amino acids. Germline CDR1 and CDR2: MGHRA and YSYEKL. The V segment lost 4 bases and the J segment 0 bases; nucleotides outside the gene matches: 4. Written as DNA, the CDR3 is TGCGCCAGCAGCCCGGGACTAGCGGGAGGACTAGCCAAAAACATTCAGTACTTC. This translates into CASSPGLAGGLAKNIQYF.